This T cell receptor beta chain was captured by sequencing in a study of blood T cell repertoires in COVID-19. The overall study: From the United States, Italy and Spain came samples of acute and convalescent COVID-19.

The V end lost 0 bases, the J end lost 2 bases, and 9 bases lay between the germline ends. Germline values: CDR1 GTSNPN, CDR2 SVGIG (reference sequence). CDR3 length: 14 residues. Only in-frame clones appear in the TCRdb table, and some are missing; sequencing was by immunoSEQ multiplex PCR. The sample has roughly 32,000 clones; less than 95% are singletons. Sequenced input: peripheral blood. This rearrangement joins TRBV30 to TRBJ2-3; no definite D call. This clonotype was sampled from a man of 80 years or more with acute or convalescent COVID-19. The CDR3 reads CAWSVLGDTDTQYF. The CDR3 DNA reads TGTGCCTGGAGTGTACTGGGCGACACAGATACGCAGTATTTT.